This T cell receptor beta chain was identified during a study of shared clonotypes between healthy human individuals. TCRdb keeps only in-frame clones here, not all; method: immunoSEQ multiplex PCR. Seen here are more than 150,000 clones, about 93% observed once, and the top ten hold around 0.072%. This CDR3 has 15 amino acids. Germline CDR1 and CDR2: KGHSH and LQKENI. V lost 3 bases to trimming and J lost 5 bases; unmatched junction nucleotides: 3. Sequenced material: naive CD4+ T cells sorted from blood. The subset here: CD45RA+ positively selected. The V gene is TRBV18, the J gene TRBJ1-5, with 11 bases lining up with TRBD1. The receptor was derived from a woman under 40 in good health. In DNA form, the CDR3 reads TGTGCCAGCTCACCGGGACAGGGGGGATATCAGCCCCAGCATTTT. Translated: CASSPGQGGYQPQHF. The whole variable domain, filled in from reference TRBV18 and TRBJ1-5, reads NAGVMQNPRHLVRRRGQEARLRCSPMKGHSHVYWYRQLPEEGLKFMVYLQKENIIDESGMPKERFSAEFPKEGPSILRIQQVVRGDSAAYFCASSPGQGGYQPQHFGDGTRLSIL.